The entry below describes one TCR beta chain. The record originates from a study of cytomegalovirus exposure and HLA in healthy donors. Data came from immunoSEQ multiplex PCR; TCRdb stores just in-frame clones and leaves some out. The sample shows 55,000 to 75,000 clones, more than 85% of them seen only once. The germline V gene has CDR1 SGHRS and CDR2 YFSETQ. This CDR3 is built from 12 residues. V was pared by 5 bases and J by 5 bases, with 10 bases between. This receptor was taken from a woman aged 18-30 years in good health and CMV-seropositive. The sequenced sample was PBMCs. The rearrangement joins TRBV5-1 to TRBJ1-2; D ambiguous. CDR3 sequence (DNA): TGCGCCAGCAGTTACGCGGGGTATGGCTACACCTTC. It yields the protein CASSYAGYGYTF. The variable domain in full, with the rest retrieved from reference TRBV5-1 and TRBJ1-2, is KAGVTQTPRYLIKTRGQQVTLSCSPISGHRSVSWYQQTPGQGLQFLFEYFSETQRNKGNFPGRFSGRQFSNSRSEMNVSTLELGDSALYLCASSYAGYGYTFGSGTRLTVV.